The 18 T cell receptor beta chains in this list originate from one sample, sequenced in a study of blood T cell repertoires in COVID-19. Profiling relied on immunoSEQ multiplex PCR, and the TCRdb table lists in-frame clones only, not all of them. The table includes roughly 220,000 clones, 88% detected once. Sequenced: PBMCs or T cells enriched from blood (not recorded which). Every receptor here comes from a young woman who had recovered from COVID-19.

The chain uses TRBV4-2 and TRBJ1-1; D is possibly TRBD1 (5 bases). V shed 1 base and J shed 11 bases, with 11 bases lying between them. Germline loops: CDR1 LGHNA, CDR2 YNFKEQ. The CDR3 is 12 residues long. For the CDR3, the DNA is TGTGCCAGCAGCCAAGTTGGGGCGATGGCTTTCTTT. Amino acids: CASSQVGAMAFF.

The chain is built from TRBV6-5 and TRBJ2-3; possibly TRBD2 for D (7 bases). The CDR3 is 15 residues long. Germline loops: CDR1 MNHEY, CDR2 SVGAGI. V lost 6 bases, J lost 2 bases, and 15 bases lay in between. The CDR3 region is CASSSGGPSTDTQYF. CDR3 sequence (DNA): TGTGCCAGCAGCTCGGGGGGCCCCTCCACAGATACGCAGTATTTT.

In DNA form, the CDR3 reads TGTGCCAGCAGCTTAGCAGGGGACAGGAGAGAAGCTTTCTTT. Amino acid sequence: CASSLAGDRREAFF. The chain uses TRBV7-9 and TRBJ1-1; 8 nucleotides align to TRBD1. The CDR3 totals 14 residues. CDR1 SEHNR and CDR2 FQNEAQ come from the germline V gene (reference sequence). Losses at the gene ends were 0 bases for V and 8 bases for J; bases not matched to a gene: 5.

This clone is a singleton in its sample. The V call is TRBV27, the J call TRBJ2-7; D gene unclear. Per germline, CDR1 MNHEY and CDR2 SMNVEV (reference sequence). V lost 6 bases and J 0 bases, leaving 9 bases between the germline ends. The CDR3 length is 13 residues. Here the CDR3 reads CASRPYSSYEQYF. CDR3 nucleotides: TGTGCCAGCAGGCCTTATAGCTCCTACGAGCAGTACTTC.

This clone is medium-sized by share. V usage is TRBV15 and J usage is TRBJ1-1, with TRBD1 identical over 7 bases. V shed 0 bases and J 2 bases; nucleotides not matched to a gene: 3. Germline CDR1 is LNHNV and CDR2 is YYDKDF (reference sequence). The CDR3 length is 15 residues. CDR3 sequence (DNA): TGTGCCACCAGCAGAGACAAGGGGGCAAACACTGAAGCTTTCTTT. It specifies CATSRDKGANTEAFF.

This clone occurred once. The J gene is TRBJ1-6, the V gene TRBV9, with 8 nucleotides matching TRBD1. After removal of 3 bases from V and 6 bases from J, the junction contained 5 bases not matched to a gene. Germline CDR1 and CDR2: SGDLS and YYNGEE. This CDR3 is built from 15 residues. The CDR3 here is CASSDGQGTNSPLHF. The DNA of the CDR3 is TGTGCCAGCAGCGATGGACAGGGCACTAATTCACCCCTCCACTTT.

In its sample, this clone was seen a few times. The V call is TRBV12-3 or TRBV12-4, the J call TRBJ2-2; D call uncertain. This CDR3 comprises 12 residues. Trimming shortened V by 5 bases and J by 5 bases, and 6 bases separated the two germline ends. This CDR3 is CASSGQTGELFF. DNA for the CDR3: TGTGCCAGCAGTGGGCAGACCGGGGAGCTGTTTTTT.

The V call is TRBV2, the J call TRBJ1-2; D is unresolved. CDR3 size: 13 residues. The V and J ends lost 1 base and 4 bases respectively, with 7 bases between them. The germline V gene encodes CDR1 SNHLY and CDR2 FYNNEI. The CDR3: CASSEERGYGYTF. CDR3 DNA: TGTGCCAGCAGTGAAGAGAGAGGCTATGGCTACACCTTC.

Points on this clone: The junction differs from germline at one of its ends, possibly a read error. The rearrangement links TRBV6-2 or TRBV6-3 to TRBJ2-1, with TRBD2 as a possible D gene (6 bases). This CDR3 comprises 11 residues. The germline gives CDR1 MNHEY, CDR2 SVGEGT. The CDR3 loop is CASSRGARGIF. The CDR3 DNA sequence: TGTGCCAGCAGCCGCGGGGCAAGAGGTATCTTC.

V is TRBV7-9 and J is TRBJ1-2; D call uncertain. This CDR3 has 13 amino acids. The V gene's germline CDR1 is SEHNR and CDR2 FQNEAQ (reference sequence). The V end was cut by 3 bases, the J end by 8 bases, with 13 bases between. CDR3 bases: TGTGCCAGCAGCTTCATGGCGAGGTGGGGCTACACCTTC. It specifies CASSFMARWGYTF.

The DNA of the CDR3 is TGCGCCAGCAGCCATCCCAAGGAGGAGGCGACAGAAAAACTGTTTTTT. This codes for CASSHPKEEATEKLFF. The chain employs TRBV4-1 and TRBJ1-4; unclear D gene. This CDR3 has 16 amino acids. Germline CDR1 MGHRA, CDR2 YSYEKL. V was clipped by 3 bases and J by 8 bases, with 19 bases between them.

The J gene is TRBJ2-7, the V gene TRBV6-6; TRBD1 matches at 7 bases. CDR3 length: 15 residues. Germline values: CDR1 MNHNY, CDR2 SVGAGI (reference sequence). V shed 5 bases and J 0 bases; nucleotides not matched to a gene: 7. CDR3 DNA: TGTGCCAGCAGTGGGGACAGATCTTACTCCTACGAGCAGTACTTC. Amino acids: CASSGDRSYSYEQYF.

The gene calls are TRBV7-2 and TRBJ1-2, with D tentatively TRBD1 (6 bases). V lost 5 bases, J lost 9 bases, and 19 bases lay in between. Germline V gene sequence: CDR1 SGHTA, CDR2 FQGNSA. This CDR3 contains 14 residues. The CDR3 nucleotides are TGTGCCAGCAGCGCACTTGGGGGCCCGCTAAGCTACACCTTC. Translating it yields CASSALGGPLSYTF.

This clone was detected once. The gene calls are TRBV7-2 and TRBJ1-2, with a tentative D call TRBD1 (6 bases). Germline V gene lookup returns CDR1 SGHTA and CDR2 FQGNSA. CDR3 length: 16 amino acids. V was trimmed by 5 bases and J by 6 bases, leaving 22 bases between them. CDR3 nucleotide sequence: TGTGCCAGCAGCCCCGTCGGGGGGCTCCTTCACGATGGCTACACCTTC. It translates to CASSPVGGLLHDGYTF.

This sequence joins TRBV7-2 and TRBJ1-1; possibly TRBD1 for D (5 bases). This CDR3 region has 16 residues. Deletions cut 1 base from V and 0 bases from J, with 12 bases between. Germline loops: CDR1 SGHTA, CDR2 FQGNSA. The CDR3 nucleotides read TGTGCCAGCAGCTTAGAGGCGGGGCTCATGAACACTGAAGCTTTCTTT. It yields the protein CASSLEAGLMNTEAFF.

A remark on this clone: Other DNA sequences within the sample encode an identical CDR3. This chain joins TRBV7-9 and TRBJ1-2; D is possibly TRBD1 (5 bases). The V end was cut by 4 bases, the J end by 3 bases, with 9 bases between. CDR1 and CDR2 from the germline V gene are SEHNR and FQNEAQ (reference sequence). The CDR3 extends over 13 amino acids. CDR3: CASSSDRYYGYTF. CDR3 coding DNA: TGTGCCAGCAGCTCAGACAGATACTATGGCTACACCTTC.

This chain connects TRBV7-3 to TRBJ2-1; possibly TRBD2 for D (7 bases). The germline V and J ends were trimmed by 6 bases and 7 bases, with 19 bases remaining between them. Germline loops: CDR1 SGHTA, CDR2 FQGTGA. The length of the CDR3 is 15 residues. CDR3 residues: CASSLDRGGPNEQFF. The DNA of the CDR3 is TGTGCCAGCAGTCTTGATAGGGGGGGGCCTAATGAGCAGTTCTTC. The complete variable domain, with remaining parts taken from reference TRBV7-3 and TRBJ2-1, reads GAGVSQTPSNKVTEKGKYVELRCDPISGHTALYWYRQSLGQGPEFLIYFQGTGAADDSGLPNDRFFAVRPEGSVSTLKIQRTERGDSAVYLCASSLDRGGPNEQFFGPGTRLTVL.

The rearrangement uses TRBV9 and TRBJ1-2; TRBD1 aligns across 7 bases. V trimming: 1 base; J trimming: 1 base; junction bases outside the gene matches: 7. CDR3 length: 16 amino acids. Germline V gives CDR1 SGDLS, CDR2 YYNGEE. CDR3 sequence: CASSVQGTEINYGYTF. CDR3 nucleotides: TGTGCCAGCAGCGTACAGGGGACAGAGATTAACTATGGCTACACCTTC.